Shown below are 2 T cell receptor beta chains from a single sample sequenced in a study of shared clonotypes between healthy human individuals. Profiling relied on immunoSEQ multiplex PCR, and the TCRdb table lists in-frame clones only, not all of them. Of some 2,500,000 clones detected, approximately 94% appear once; the ten largest clones hold roughly 0.36%. Sequences were obtained from naive CD4+ T cells from PBMCs. Regarding subset: CD45RA+ positively selected. Receptor source: a man between 18 and 29 years old in good health. Some clones in this sample may be carry-over from other donors' samples.

The chain has TRBV7-2 and TRBJ2-3; D is undetermined. This CDR3 has 14 amino acids. Germline lookup yields CDR1 SGHTA and CDR2 FQGNSA. Trimming stripped 1 base from V and 6 bases from J, with 11 bases between. CDR3 residues: CASSLVSPPDTQYF. Written as DNA, the CDR3 is TGTGCCAGCAGCTTAGTTTCACCCCCCGATACGCAGTATTTT.

This chain connects TRBV11-2 to TRBJ1-2; TRBD1 might be the D (5 bases). V lost 2 bases to trimming and J lost 8 bases, with 12 bases between them. Per germline, CDR1 SGHAT and CDR2 FQNNGV. The CDR3 is 13 amino acids. CDR3 loop: CASSLPGTGGYTF. The CDR3 DNA is TGTGCCAGCAGCTTACCGGGGACGGGCGGCTACACCTTC.